The count of the clone carrying this TCR beta chain is one. The germline V and J ends were trimmed by 7 bases and 6 bases, with 12 bases remaining between them. The CDR3 spans 12 residues. The germline V gene encodes CDR1 SQVTM and CDR2 ANQGSEA. The data were taken from a study of cytomegalovirus exposure and HLA in healthy donors. With 60 Vbeta and 13 Jbeta primers, the PCR was carried out. The assay was immunoSEQ multiplex PCR, and TCRdb's table has in-frame clones only and misses some. The table records about 200,000 clones, over 60% of them present only once. The chain couples TRBV29-1 to TRBJ1-4; a possible D gene is TRBD1 (5 bases). Sequenced material: PBMCs. The TCR originated in a middle-aged woman in good health and CMV-seronegative. CDR3 DNA: TGCAGCGCAAGTCAGGGATATGAAAAACTGTTTTTT. Protein product: CSASQGYEKLFF.